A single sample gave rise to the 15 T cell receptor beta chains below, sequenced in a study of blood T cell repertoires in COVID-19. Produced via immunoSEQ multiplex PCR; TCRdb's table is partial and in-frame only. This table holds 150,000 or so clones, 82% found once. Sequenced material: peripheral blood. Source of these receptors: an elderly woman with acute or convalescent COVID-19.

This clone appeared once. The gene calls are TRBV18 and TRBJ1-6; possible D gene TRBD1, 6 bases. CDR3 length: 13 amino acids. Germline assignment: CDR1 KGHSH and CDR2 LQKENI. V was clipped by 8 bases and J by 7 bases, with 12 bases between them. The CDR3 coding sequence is TGTGCCAGCGTCCGGGACACCAATTCACCCCTCCACTTT. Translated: CASVRDTNSPLHF.

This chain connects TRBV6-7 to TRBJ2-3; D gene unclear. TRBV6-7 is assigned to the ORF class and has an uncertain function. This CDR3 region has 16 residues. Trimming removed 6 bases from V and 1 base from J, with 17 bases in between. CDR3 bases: TGTGCCAGCAGCTTATTTTCAGGCTCTTGCACAGATACGCAGTATTTT. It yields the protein CASSLFSGSCTDTQYF.

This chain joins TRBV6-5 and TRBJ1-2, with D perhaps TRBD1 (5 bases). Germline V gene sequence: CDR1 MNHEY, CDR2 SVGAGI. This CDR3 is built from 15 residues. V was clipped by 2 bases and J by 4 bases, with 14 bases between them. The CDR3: CASSYDRWGGYGYTF. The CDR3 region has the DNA TGTGCCAGCAGTTACGATCGGTGGGGCGGCTATGGCTACACCTTC.

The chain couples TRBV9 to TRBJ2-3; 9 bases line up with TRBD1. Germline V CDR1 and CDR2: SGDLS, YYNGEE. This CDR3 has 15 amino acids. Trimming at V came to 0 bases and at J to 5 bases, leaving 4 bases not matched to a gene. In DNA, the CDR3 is TGTGCCAGCAGCGTAGAAGGGACAGGGATAGATACGCAGTATTTT. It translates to CASSVEGTGIDTQYF.

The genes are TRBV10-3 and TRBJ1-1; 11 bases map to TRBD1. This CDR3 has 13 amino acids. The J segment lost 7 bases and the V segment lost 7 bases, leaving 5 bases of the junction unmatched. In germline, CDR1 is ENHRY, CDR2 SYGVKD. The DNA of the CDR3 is TGTGCCATCAAAGGACAGGGGGCTAATGAAGCTTTCTTT. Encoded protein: CAIKGQGANEAFF.

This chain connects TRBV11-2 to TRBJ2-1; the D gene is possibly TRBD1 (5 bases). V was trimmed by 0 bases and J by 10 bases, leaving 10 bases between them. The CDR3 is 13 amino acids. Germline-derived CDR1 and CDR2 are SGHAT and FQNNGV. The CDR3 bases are TGTGCCAGCAGCTTAGAATGGGCAGGGGAGCAGTTCTTC. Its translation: CASSLEWAGEQFF.

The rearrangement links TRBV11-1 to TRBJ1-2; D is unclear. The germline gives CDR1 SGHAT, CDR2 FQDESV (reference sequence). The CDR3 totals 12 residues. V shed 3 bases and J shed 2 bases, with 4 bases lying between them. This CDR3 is CASSFQNYGYTF. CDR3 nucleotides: TGTGCCAGCAGCTTCCAGAACTATGGCTACACCTTC.

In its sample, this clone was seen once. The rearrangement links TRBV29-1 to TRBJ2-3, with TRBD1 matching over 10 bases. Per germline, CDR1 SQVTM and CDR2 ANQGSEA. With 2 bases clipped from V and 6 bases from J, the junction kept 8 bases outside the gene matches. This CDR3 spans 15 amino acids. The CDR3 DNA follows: TGCAGCGTTGAATTTACGGGACAGGGGACCGATACGCAGTATTTT. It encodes CSVEFTGQGTDTQYF.

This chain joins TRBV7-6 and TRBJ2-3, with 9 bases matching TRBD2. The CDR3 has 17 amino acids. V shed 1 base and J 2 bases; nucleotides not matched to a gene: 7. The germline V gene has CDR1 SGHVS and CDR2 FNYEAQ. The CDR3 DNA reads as TGTGCCAGCAGCTTAGAAGGTAGCGGGAGATTCACAGATACGCAGTATTTT. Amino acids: CASSLEGSGRFTDTQYF.

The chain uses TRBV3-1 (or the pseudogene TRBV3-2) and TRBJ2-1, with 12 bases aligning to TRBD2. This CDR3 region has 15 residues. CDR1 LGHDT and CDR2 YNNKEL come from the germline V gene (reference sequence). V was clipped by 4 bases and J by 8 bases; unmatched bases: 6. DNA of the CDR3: TGTGCCAGCAGCCCCCTAGCGGGAGGGGGCCATGAGCAGTTCTTC. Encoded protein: CASSPLAGGGHEQFF.

This chain's CDR3 is CASSLFGEQYF. CDR3 in DNA: TGTGCCAGCAGCTTATTCGGCGAGCAGTACTTC. This chain uses TRBV7-9 with TRBJ2-7; D remains unclear. The germline V gene has CDR1 SEHNR and CDR2 FQNEAQ (reference sequence). The CDR3 contains 11 residues. The V and J ends lost 2 bases and 6 bases respectively, with 5 bases between them.

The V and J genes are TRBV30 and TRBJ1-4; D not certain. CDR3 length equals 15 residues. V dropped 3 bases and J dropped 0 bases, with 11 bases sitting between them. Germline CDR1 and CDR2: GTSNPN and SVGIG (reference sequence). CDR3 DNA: TGTGCCTGGAGACTCCCCGGGGCAACTAATGAAAAACTGTTTTTT. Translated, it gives CAWRLPGATNEKLFF.

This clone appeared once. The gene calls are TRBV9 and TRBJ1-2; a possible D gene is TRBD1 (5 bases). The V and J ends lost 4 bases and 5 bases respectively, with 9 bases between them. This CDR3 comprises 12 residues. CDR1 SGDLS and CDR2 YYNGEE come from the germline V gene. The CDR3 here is CASSPGTYGYTF. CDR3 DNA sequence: TGTGCCAGCAGCCCCGGGACTTATGGCTACACCTTC.

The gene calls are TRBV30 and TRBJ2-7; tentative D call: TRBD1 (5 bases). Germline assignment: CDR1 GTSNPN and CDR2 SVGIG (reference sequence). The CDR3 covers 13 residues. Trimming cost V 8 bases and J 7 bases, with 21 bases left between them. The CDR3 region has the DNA TGTGCCATAACAGGACATCTGGTACGGGAGCAGTACTTC. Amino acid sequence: CAITGHLVREQYF.

This CDR3 is CASSRTSTDNEQFF. CDR3 bases: TGTGCCAGTAGCCGGACTAGCACCGACAATGAGCAGTTCTTC. The chain has TRBV19 and TRBJ2-1; 8 positions agree with TRBD2. After removal of 6 bases from V and 5 bases from J, the junction contained 6 bases not matched to a gene. Germline assignment: CDR1 LNHDA and CDR2 SQIVND (reference sequence). CDR3 size: 14 residues. Together with reference TRBV19 and TRBJ2-1, the CDR3 gives the full variable domain: DGGITQSPKYLFRKEGQNVTLSCEQNLNHDAMYWYRQDPGQGLRLIYYSQIVNDFQKGDIAEGYSVSREKKESFPLTVTSAQKNPTAFYLCASSRTSTDNEQFFGPGTRLTVL.